The 29 T cell receptor beta chains below all came from one sample that was sequenced in a study of blood T cell repertoires in COVID-19. Sequencing used immunoSEQ multiplex PCR; TCRdb keeps in-frame clones, though not all of them. The sample gives around 310,000 clones, 90% of which show up once; around 1% is in the top ten. The sequencing sample was made of peripheral blood. These receptors were obtained from a woman between 40 and 50 years old with COVID-19, enrolled during active disease.

In this sample, this clone turned up once. This chain links TRBV3-1 (or the pseudogene TRBV3-2) with TRBJ2-1; D may be TRBD2 (6 bases). Germline V CDR1 and CDR2: LGHDT, YNNKEL (reference sequence). The V and J ends lost 4 bases and 4 bases respectively, with 23 bases between them. This CDR3 is 18 amino acids long. CDR3 in amino acids: CASSPGFPTGDGYNEQFF. The CDR3 nucleotides read TGTGCCAGCAGCCCAGGGTTTCCAACGGGGGATGGTTACAATGAGCAGTTCTTC.

V gene TRBV4-3 combines with J gene TRBJ2-3; 11 nucleotides align to TRBD2. CDR3 size: 17 residues. V shed 0 bases and J 2 bases; nucleotides not matched to a gene: 4. CDR1 is LGHNA, CDR2 YSLEER, per germline. The CDR3 sequence: CASSQDQTSGNTDTQYF. The CDR3 DNA reads as TGCGCCAGCAGCCAAGATCAGACTAGCGGGAACACAGATACGCAGTATTTT.

The V and J genes are TRBV6-4 and TRBJ1-6, with 7 bases aligning to TRBD1. The J segment lost 7 bases and the V segment lost 8 bases, leaving 5 bases of the junction unmatched. The germline V gene encodes CDR1 MRHNA and CDR2 SNTAGT. There are 13 residues in the CDR3. The CDR3 nucleotides read TGTGCCAGCCGGGACAGCTCAAATTCACCCCTCCACTTT. It translates to CASRDSSNSPLHF.

The chain joins TRBV7-3 to TRBJ2-1; maybe TRBD2 (5 bases). CDR1 and CDR2 (germline): SGHTA, FQGTGA. Trimming stripped 5 bases from V and 9 bases from J, with 14 bases between. CDR3 length: 13 amino acids. Here the CDR3 DNA reads TGTGCCAGCAGCCGACCCGGGGTGACTGAGCAGTTCTTC. Translated, it gives CASSRPGVTEQFF. Combining the CDR3 with reference TRBV7-3 and TRBJ2-1 gives the whole variable domain GAGVSQTPSNKVTEKGKYVELRCDPISGHTALYWYRQSLGQGPEFLIYFQGTGAADDSGLPNDRFFAVRPEGSVSTLKIQRTERGDSAVYLCASSRPGVTEQFFGPGTRLTVL.

The V gene is TRBV14, the J gene TRBJ2-1, with D tentatively TRBD1 (5 bases). Between the trimmed V and J ends, which lost 5 bases and 3 bases, there was a span of 11 bases. Looked up from germline, CDR1 is SGHDN and CDR2 is FVKESK. The CDR3 loop spans 14 amino acids. Here the CDR3 reads CASSGRDFYNEQFF. The CDR3 region has the DNA TGTGCCAGCAGCGGCAGGGATTTCTACAATGAGCAGTTCTTC.

The chain joins TRBV29-1 to TRBJ1-1, with a possible D match to TRBD1 (6 bases). The CDR3 contains 13 residues. V gave up 2 bases and J gave up 5 bases, with 12 bases separating them. CDR1 is SQVTM and CDR2 is ANQGSEA in the germline V gene. The CDR3: CSVERGMGTEAFF. The DNA for the CDR3 is TGCAGCGTTGAAAGGGGGATGGGGACTGAAGCTTTCTTT.

The chain has TRBV27 and TRBJ2-7, with 9 bases matching TRBD1. Per the germline V gene, CDR1 is MNHEY and CDR2 is SMNVEV (reference sequence). This CDR3 region has 17 residues. V lost 5 bases and J lost 2; bases outside the gene matches: 13. The CDR3 region is CASSRIPGTGNPYEQYF. The CDR3 DNA follows: TGTGCCAGCAGTCGGATCCCCGGGACAGGGAACCCCTACGAGCAGTACTTC.

The count of this clone is one. The V gene is TRBV6-4, the J gene TRBJ2-1, with 10 bases fitting TRBD2. With V trimmed by 6 bases and J by 7 bases, 9 bases remained unmatched. There are 15 residues in the CDR3. Germline V lookup: CDR1 MRHNA, CDR2 SNTAGT. Here the CDR3 reads CASRDSSGRANEQFF. CDR3 bases: TGTGCCAGCAGAGATTCGAGCGGGAGGGCTAATGAGCAGTTCTTC.

This clone has a single count. The rearrangement joins TRBV7-6 to TRBJ2-7; 13 nucleotides agree with TRBD2. The CDR3 is 17 amino acids. Trimming at V came to 5 bases and at J to 5 bases, leaving 12 bases not matched to a gene. Germline CDR1 reads SGHVS; CDR2 reads FNYEAQ. The CDR3 loop reads CASSTRLAGGTFDEQYF. The CDR3 DNA reads TGTGCCAGCAGCACGAGACTAGCGGGGGGAACCTTCGACGAGCAGTACTTC.

The rearrangement uses TRBV27 and TRBJ2-3; no reliable D call. V was pared by 5 bases and J by 0 bases, with 12 bases between. CDR1 is MNHEY, CDR2 SMNVEV, per germline (reference sequence). This CDR3 spans 15 amino acids. The CDR3 region is CASSGDLQSTDTQYF. CDR3 coding DNA: TGTGCCAGCAGTGGAGATCTACAAAGCACAGATACGCAGTATTTT.

CDR3 protein: CASSQGRVQEGYGYTF. CDR3 coding DNA: TGTGCCAGCAGCCAAGGACGGGTGCAGGAGGGCTATGGCTACACCTTC. The V and J genes are TRBV14 and TRBJ1-2, with D unresolved. Trimming removed 1 base from V and 4 bases from J, with 16 bases in between. The germline V gene has CDR1 SGHDN and CDR2 FVKESK. This CDR3 contains 16 residues.

This clone was observed once. The chain employs TRBV4-3 and TRBJ1-4; perhaps TRBD1 as D (6 bases). The CDR3 is made up of 14 amino acids. The V gene's germline CDR1 is LGHNA and CDR2 YSLEER. V lost 4 bases, J lost 2 bases, and 8 bases lay in between. The CDR3: CASSPGQTNEKLFF. DNA of the CDR3: TGCGCCAGCAGCCCCGGACAGACTAATGAAAAACTGTTTTTT.

This chain uses TRBV7-3 with TRBJ1-1; the D gene is possibly TRBD1 (5 bases). The CDR3 runs to 14 residues. V lost 5 bases, J lost 5 bases, and 15 bases lay in between. Germline values: CDR1 SGHTA, CDR2 FQGTGA. Here the CDR3 reads CASSPQGGLTEAFF. DNA of the CDR3: TGTGCCAGCAGCCCCCAGGGAGGGCTAACTGAAGCTTTCTTT.

V and J are TRBV5-1 and TRBJ2-1; TRBD1 might be the D (5 bases). The CDR3 loop spans 13 amino acids. Trimming pared 7 bases from V and 8 bases from J, leaving 16 bases between. Germline CDR1 and CDR2: SGHRS and YFSETQ. The CDR3 sequence: CASSTQGRDEQFF. CDR3 nucleotides: TGCGCCAGCTCGACGCAGGGTCGGGATGAGCAGTTCTTC.

The chain's CDR3 is CASSGGVNEKLFF. In nucleotides, the CDR3 is TGTGCCAGCAGCGGCGGGGTTAATGAAAAACTGTTTTTT. The V and J genes are TRBV5-4 and TRBJ1-4; D is uncertain. Trimming stripped 4 bases from V and 4 bases from J, with 8 bases between. From germline, CDR1 is SGHNT and CDR2 YYREEE (reference sequence). The CDR3 loop spans 13 amino acids.

This clone was recorded a few times. The chain carries TRBV29-1 and TRBJ2-7, with TRBD2 as a possible D gene (5 bases). The CDR3 length is 13 residues. The germline CDR1 and CDR2 sequences are SQVTM and ANQGSEA. Trimming took 7 bases from V and 3 from J, leaving 16 bases between them. The CDR3 here is CSAQRDRGYEQYF. In nucleotides, the CDR3 is TGCAGCGCTCAACGAGATCGGGGCTACGAGCAGTACTTC.

V is TRBV27 and J is TRBJ2-1; 7 nucleotides align to TRBD1. The CDR3 consists of 14 residues. Trimming took 7 bases from V and 2 from J; bases not matched to a gene: 5. Germline lookup yields CDR1 MNHEY and CDR2 SMNVEV (reference sequence). CDR3 region: CASTQTGTYNEQFF. The CDR3 bases are TGTGCCAGCACTCAGACAGGGACCTACAATGAGCAGTTCTTC.

The sample holds one count of this clone. The chain combines TRBV7-9 with TRBJ2-7; 10 nucleotides line up with TRBD1. CDR1 and CDR2 from the germline V gene are SEHNR and FQNEAQ (reference sequence). The CDR3 has 14 amino acids. J gave up 6 bases and V 5 bases, and 7 bases lay outside the gene matches. The CDR3 is CASSLGQGFSEQYF. The CDR3 region has the DNA TGTGCCAGCAGCCTGGGACAGGGGTTCTCCGAGCAGTACTTC. The full variable domain, in which reference TRBV7-9 and TRBJ2-7 provide the parts outside the CDR3, is DTGVSQNPRHKITKRGQNVTFRCDPISEHNRLYWYRQTLGQGPEFLTYFQNEAQLEKSRLLSDRFSAERPKGSFSTLEIQRTEQGDSAMYLCASSLGQGFSEQYFGPGTRLTVT.

The chain carries TRBV7-9 and TRBJ1-4; no clear D. Germline V gene lookup returns CDR1 SEHNR and CDR2 FQNEAQ (reference sequence). Between the trimmed V and J ends, which lost 1 base and 5 bases, there was a span of 5 bases. The CDR3 loop spans 13 amino acids. The CDR3 loop reads CASSLDGNEKLFF. Written as DNA, the CDR3 is TGTGCCAGCAGCTTAGACGGGAATGAAAAACTGTTTTTT.

CDR3: CASSLNSQNEKLFF. The CDR3 DNA reads TGTGCCAGCAGCTTAAACAGCCAGAATGAAAAACTGTTTTTT. The chain is built from TRBV7-9 and TRBJ1-4; no clear D gene. The germline CDR1 and CDR2 sequences are SEHNR and FQNEAQ (reference sequence). V was trimmed by 2 bases and J by 5 bases, leaving 9 bases between them. The length of the CDR3 is 14 residues.

The J gene is TRBJ2-7, the V gene TRBV5-6, with D possibly being TRBD2 (5 bases). The CDR3 loop spans 14 amino acids. Trimming cost V 0 bases and J 6 bases, with 13 bases left between them. Germline V gene lookup returns CDR1 SGHDT and CDR2 YYEEEE. CDR3 protein: CASSLAGVVGEQYF. CDR3 DNA sequence: TGTGCCAGCAGCTTGGCCGGGGTGGTTGGCGAGCAGTACTTC.

The CDR3 is CASSLIGDTEAFF. DNA of the CDR3: TGTGCCAGCAGCTTAATAGGGGACACTGAAGCTTTCTTT. The gene calls are TRBV7-9 and TRBJ1-1, with D possibly TRBD1 on 5 matching bases. Germline V gives CDR1 SEHNR, CDR2 FQNEAQ (reference sequence). Between the trimmed V and J ends, which lost 2 bases and 3 bases, there was a span of 7 bases. This CDR3 is built from 13 residues.

The J gene is TRBJ1-2, the V gene TRBV28; D might be TRBD1 (6 bases). Between the trimmed V and J ends, which lost 8 bases and 6 bases, there was a span of 16 bases. The CDR3 consists of 13 residues. Germline-derived CDR1 and CDR2 are MDHEN and SYDVKM. CDR3 amino acids: CASRPGTLNGYTF. The CDR3 nucleotides read TGTGCCAGCCGGCCCGGGACACTGAATGGCTACACCTTC.

This clone has just one count. V and J are TRBV2 and TRBJ2-5; D is unresolved. Germline-derived CDR1 and CDR2 are SNHLY and FYNNEI. The CDR3 contains 13 residues. The V end lost 4 bases, the J end lost 5 bases, and 11 bases lay between the germline ends. DNA of the CDR3: TGTGCCAGCAGTGGAGTGATACCGGAGACCCAGTACTTC. This sequence encodes CASSGVIPETQYF. Together with reference TRBV2 and TRBJ2-5, the CDR3 gives the full variable domain: EPEVTQTPSHQVTQMGQEVILRCVPISNHLYFYWYRQILGQKVEFLVSFYNNEISEKSEIFDDQFSVERPDGSNFTLKIRSTKLEDSAMYFCASSGVIPETQYFGPGTRLLVL.

This chain joins TRBV2 and TRBJ2-7; perhaps TRBD2 as D (5 bases). This CDR3 is built from 16 residues. Deletions cut 4 bases from V and 3 bases from J, with 19 bases between. Germline assignment: CDR1 SNHLY and CDR2 FYNNEI. For the CDR3, the DNA is TGTGCCAGCAGTGTGGACCGGAGCGGTGGTGACTACGAGCAGTACTTC. This sequence encodes CASSVDRSGGDYEQYF.

This CDR3 is CASSSFDRADTQYF. The CDR3 coding sequence is TGTGCCAGCAGCTCTTTCGACAGGGCAGATACGCAGTATTTT. This chain joins TRBV11-2 and TRBJ2-3, with 7 bases identical to TRBD1. This CDR3 contains 14 residues. The V segment lost 4 bases and the J segment 4 bases; nucleotides outside the gene matches: 5. Germline CDR1 SGHAT, CDR2 FQNNGV.

This clone has a single count. V is TRBV9 and J is TRBJ2-7; 9 bases match TRBD2. CDR3 length equals 16 residues. The J segment lost 6 bases and the V segment lost 5 bases, leaving 15 bases of the junction unmatched. Germline V lookup: CDR1 SGDLS, CDR2 YYNGEE. The CDR3 DNA sequence: TGTGCCAGCAGTCAGGGCCTAGCGGGGAGCATACGCGAGCAGTACTTC. It yields the protein CASSQGLAGSIREQYF.

The chain has TRBV4-1 and TRBJ2-3; TRBD2 matches at 8 bases. The CDR3 runs 17 residues. The trim removed 1 base at V and 0 bases at J, leaving 6 bases unmatched. Germline V gives CDR1 MGHRA, CDR2 YSYEKL. CDR3 coding DNA: TGCGCCAGCAGCCAAGGATTAGCGGGATTTAGCACAGATACGCAGTATTTT. Translation: CASSQGLAGFSTDTQYF.

The genes are TRBV9 and TRBJ2-1, with a weak D call TRBD2 (6 bases). V gave up 2 bases and J gave up 0 bases, with 12 bases separating them. Looked up from germline, CDR1 is SGDLS and CDR2 is YYNGEE. The CDR3 totals 16 residues. The CDR3: CASSVSPGLSYNEQFF. CDR3 bases: TGTGCCAGCAGCGTTTCTCCGGGACTCTCCTACAATGAGCAGTTCTTC.